This T cell receptor (beta chain) was sequenced during a study of spatial heterogeneity in lung cancer. One entry per CDR3 protein, called by TCRdb with MiXCR from the 5' RACE reads. The data show 75,000 or so distinct CDR3 sequences, 7% to 9% seen once. As for time point: sample taken at primary tumor resection. This clonotype was detected many times. Unmatched junction bases numbered 8, after V lost 3 bases and J lost 4 bases. Germline loops: CDR1 ENHRY, CDR2 SYGVKD. CDR3 length: 16 amino acids. The chain couples TRBV10-3 to TRBJ2-5, with 10 bases lining up with TRBD1. This clonotype originated in a male donor with early-stage non-small cell lung cancer. The sample in question was PBMCs, obtained at surgery. The DNA of the CDR3 is TGTGCCATCAGTGACCCCCGGACAGGGGGTTTAGAGACCCAGTACTTC. This encodes CAISDPRTGGLETQYF.